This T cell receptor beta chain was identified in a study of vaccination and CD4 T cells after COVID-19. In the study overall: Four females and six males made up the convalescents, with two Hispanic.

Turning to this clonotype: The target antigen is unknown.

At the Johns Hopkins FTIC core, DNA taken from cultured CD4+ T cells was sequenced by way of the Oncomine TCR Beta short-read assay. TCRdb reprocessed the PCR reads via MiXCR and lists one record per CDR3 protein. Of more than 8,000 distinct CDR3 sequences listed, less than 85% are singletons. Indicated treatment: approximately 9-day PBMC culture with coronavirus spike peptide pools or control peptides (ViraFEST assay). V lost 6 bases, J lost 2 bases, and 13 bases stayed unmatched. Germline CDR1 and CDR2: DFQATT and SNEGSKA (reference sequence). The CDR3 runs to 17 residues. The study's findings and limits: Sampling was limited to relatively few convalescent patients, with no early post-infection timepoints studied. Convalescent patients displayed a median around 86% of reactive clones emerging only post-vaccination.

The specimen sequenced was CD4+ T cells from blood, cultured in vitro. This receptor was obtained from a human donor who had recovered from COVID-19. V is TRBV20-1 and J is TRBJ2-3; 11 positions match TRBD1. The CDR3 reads CSATPGQGVSHTDTQYF. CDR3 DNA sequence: TGCAGTGCCACTCCGGGACAGGGGGTCTCCCACACAGATACGCAGTATTTT.